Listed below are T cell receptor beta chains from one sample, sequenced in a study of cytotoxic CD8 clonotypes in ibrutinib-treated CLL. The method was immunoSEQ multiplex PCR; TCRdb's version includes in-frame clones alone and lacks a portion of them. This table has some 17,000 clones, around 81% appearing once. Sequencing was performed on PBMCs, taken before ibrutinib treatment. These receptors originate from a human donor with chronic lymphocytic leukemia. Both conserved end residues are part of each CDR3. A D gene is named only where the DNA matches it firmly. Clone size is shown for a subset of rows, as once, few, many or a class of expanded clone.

TGCGCCAGCAGCTTGGCGGGTACTTTCTCTGAAGCTTTCTTT,CASSLAGTFSEAFF,TRBV5-1,TRBJ1-1,-,-
TGTGCCAGCAGCTTAGAAAACTATGGCTACACCTTC,CASSLENYGYTF,TRBV7-2,TRBJ1-2,-,-
TGTGCCAGCAGCGGGCTGTCTTACGAGCAGTACTTC,CASSGLSYEQYF,TRBV27,TRBJ2-7,-,-
TGTGCCAGCAGCCTGAGGGGCCAGGCACGGCAGTACTTC,CASSLRGQARQYF,TRBV11-3,TRBJ2-7,-,-
TGTGCCAGCAGTCGCATGGTGGGTCAGCCCCAGCATTTT,CASSRMVGQPQHF,TRBV2,TRBJ1-5,few,-
TGTGCCAGCAGCTTGGCCGGTGTGGGACAGGGTGTATACGAGCAGTACTTC,CASSLAGVGQGVYEQYF,TRBV5-4,TRBJ2-7,-,TRBD1
TGTGCCAGCAGCTTATCAGCTAGCGGGTACGAGCAGTACTTC,CASSLSASGYEQYF,TRBV7-2,TRBJ2-7,-,TRBD2
TGCGCCAGCAGTGCCGAGCGGGATTACAATGAGCAGTTCTTC,CASSAERDYNEQFF,TRBV10-1,TRBJ2-1,-,TRBD2
TGCGCCAGCAGCTTGGTTGGGGTTCAGGAGACCCAGTACTTC,CASSLVGVQETQYF,TRBV5-1,TRBJ2-5,-,-
TGTGCCAGCAGCTTATTGGTATCCTCGGGTGAGCAGTTCTTC,CASSLLVSSGEQFF,TRBV7-2,TRBJ2-1,once,-
TGTGCCAGCACCCTAGGGGGGGGCCGGGAGACCCAGTACTTC,CASTLGGGRETQYF,TRBV28,TRBJ2-5,-,-
TGTGCCAGCAGCCCCCGGGCCTCCTACAATGAGCAGTTCTTC,CASSPRASYNEQFF,TRBV7-3,TRBJ2-1,once,-
TGTGCCAGTAGTATGAGGACAGGAGGCACAGATACGCAGTATTTT,CASSMRTGGTDTQYF,TRBV19,TRBJ2-3,-,TRBD1
TGTGCCAGCAGCTTCGGGAGTCGCTACGAGCAGTACTTC,CASSFGSRYEQYF,TRBV7-2,TRBJ2-7,once,-
TGTGCCAGCAGCACTCGGACAGGGAGGCACGAGCAGTACTTC,CASSTRTGRHEQYF,TRBV6-6,TRBJ2-7,once,TRBD1
TGCGCCAGCAGTCAGGATAGCAATCAGCCCCAGCATTTT,CASSQDSNQPQHF,TRBV5-1,TRBJ1-5,-,-
TGTGCCAGCAGTGAGGGGTTTACTGGAAACACCATATATTTT,CASSEGFTGNTIYF,TRBV2,TRBJ1-3,-,-
TGTGCCAGCAGATCCAGCGGGAGTCCCGGGGAGCTGTTTTTT,CASRSSGSPGELFF,TRBV5-4,TRBJ2-2,-,TRBD2
TGTGCCAGCAGCCACGAGTATTCCACAGATACGCAGTATTTT,CASSHEYSTDTQYF,TRBV7-9,TRBJ2-3,-,-
TGTGCCAGTAGTATGATCGGGCAGTCGATTAACTATGGCTACACCTTC,CASSMIGQSINYGYTF,TRBV19,TRBJ1-2,-,-
TGTGCCAGCAGCTTAAGGACAGACGACGAGCAGTACTTC,CASSLRTDDEQYF,TRBV7-6,TRBJ2-7,-,-
TGCGCCAGCAGCCAAGGGAGGGTATTGAACACTGAAGCTTTCTTT,CASSQGRVLNTEAFF,TRBV4-1,TRBJ1-1,-,-
TGTGCCAGCAGCCTCATGGGACTAGCGGATAACAATGAGCAGTTCTTC,CASSLMGLADNNEQFF,TRBV7-9,TRBJ2-1,medium-sized,TRBD2
TGTGCCAGCAGCGCCTACAGGGGGGTCTACGAGCAGTACTTC,CASSAYRGVYEQYF,TRBV6-1,TRBJ2-7,-,TRBD1
TGTGCCAGCAGTTTATTATCGAGGGGTGAGCAGTACTTC,CASSLLSRGEQYF,TRBV27,TRBJ2-7,-,-
TGTGCCAGCAGTTCTCGTGGGGCTTCAGCTTTCTTT,CASSSRGASAFF,TRBV27,TRBJ1-1,-,-
TGTGCCAGCAGCTTGGAAGCCCGGGGCTCCTACGAGCAGTACTTC,CASSLEARGSYEQYF,TRBV5-4,TRBJ2-7,once,-
TGTGCCAGCAGTCCCGGGCTCGGCGTTTACGAGCAGTACTTC,CASSPGLGVYEQYF,TRBV6-5,TRBJ2-7,-,-
TGTGCCAGCAGCCGCGGTGGGGAGGATGGCTACACCTTC,CASSRGGEDGYTF,TRBV5-6,TRBJ1-2,-,-